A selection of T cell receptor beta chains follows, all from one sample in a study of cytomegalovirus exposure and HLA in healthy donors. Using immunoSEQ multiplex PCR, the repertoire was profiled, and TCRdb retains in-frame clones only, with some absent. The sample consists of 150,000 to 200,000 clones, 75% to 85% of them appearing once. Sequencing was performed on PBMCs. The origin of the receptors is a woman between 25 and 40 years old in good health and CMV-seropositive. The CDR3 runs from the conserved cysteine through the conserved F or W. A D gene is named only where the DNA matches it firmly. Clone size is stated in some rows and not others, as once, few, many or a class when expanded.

TGTGCCAGCAGCATCCTCCCCATTTCTACGAGGGAGGAGACCCAGTACTTC,CASSILPISTREETQYF,-,TRBJ2-5,-,TRBV7-9
TGTGCCAGCACCCGACAGGCACATAGCTCTGGAAACACCATATATTTT,CASTRQAHSSGNTIYF,-,TRBJ1-3,-,TRBV6-4
TGTGCCAGCAGCTTGAGACTCCCGGGGGAGACCCAGTACTTC,CASSLRLPGETQYF,-,TRBJ2-5,-,TRBV5-4
TGTGCCACCAGGACGAGTACAGGGAGCTCCTATAATTCACCCCTCCACTTT,CATRTSTGSSYNSPLHF,-,TRBJ1-6,-,TRBV15
TGTGCCAGCAGCGTAGGAGGGGGCCAGAACAATGAGCAGTTCTTC,CASSVGGGQNNEQFF,TRBD1,TRBJ2-1,-,TRBV9
TGTGCCAGCTCACCACAGTCAGGGGTCGGAAACACCATATATTTT,CASSPQSGVGNTIYF,-,TRBJ1-3,few,TRBV18
TGTGCCAGCAGCTTAAGGGGTGGGGGGGGCACTGAAGCTTTCTTT,CASSLRGGGGTEAFF,-,TRBJ1-1,-,TRBV7-9
TGCGCCAGCAGCCGGGGACAGGGGGCGCACACAGATACGCAGTATTTT,CASSRGQGAHTDTQYF,TRBD1,TRBJ2-3,few,TRBV4-3
TGTGCCAGCAGCTTAGTGGAGGTTGCGGAGACCCAGTACTTC,CASSLVEVAETQYF,-,TRBJ2-5,-,TRBV7-2
TGTGCCAGCTCTCCTTCCGTAGCGGGGGGCCTCTCCTACGAGCAGTACTTC,CASSPSVAGGLSYEQYF,TRBD2,TRBJ2-7,once,TRBV18
TGTGCCAGCAGCCTAGCGGGGGGAGACAATGAGCAGTTCTTC,CASSLAGGDNEQFF,TRBD2,TRBJ2-1,-,TRBV9
TGTGCCAGTAGCCCGACGGGACAGGGGTTTCCTGGGGCCAACGTCCTGACTTTC,CASSPTGQGFPGANVLTF,TRBD1,TRBJ2-6,-,TRBV19
TGTGCCAGCAGTTTATCCCGGGTATATGGCTACACCTTC,CASSLSRVYGYTF,-,TRBJ1-2,-,TRBV28
TGTGCCAGCAGCTGGACGGGGAACACTGCCAATGAGCAGTTCTTC,CASSWTGNTANEQFF,-,TRBJ2-1,-,TRBV9
TGTGCCAGCAGCTTGGTAGCAGGGGGCAATCAGCCCCAGCATTTT,CASSLVAGGNQPQHF,-,TRBJ1-5,-,TRBV5-5
TGTGCCAGCAGTGTTTCAGGGGGGAACGAGCAGTACTTC,CASSVSGGNEQYF,-,TRBJ2-7,-,TRBV2
TGTGCCAGCAGTTTTTCCCGGACAGGGAAAGAGACCCAGTACTTC,CASSFSRTGKETQYF,TRBD1,TRBJ2-5,-,TRBV27
TGTGCCAGCAGGGGCGAAGCCTACGAGCAGTACTTC,CASRGEAYEQYF,-,TRBJ2-7,-,TRBV11-2
TGCGCCAGCAGCCAAGATGAGGGGGTTCTTAATTCACCCCTCCACTTT,CASSQDEGVLNSPLHF,-,TRBJ1-6,-,TRBV4-1
TGTGCCAGTGCGCAGGGGGATCATGGCTACACCTTC,CASAQGDHGYTF,TRBD1,TRBJ1-2,few,TRBV19
TGTGCCAGCAGTAACGGACAGGGTGAATACAATGAGCAGTTCTTC,CASSNGQGEYNEQFF,TRBD1,TRBJ2-1,-,TRBV28
TGTGCCACCCTGAGGGACACCTCTCGAAACACTGAAGCTTTCTTT,CATLRDTSRNTEAFF,-,TRBJ1-1,-,TRBV7-9
TGTGCCAGCAGCTTTGGAAACACCATATATTTT,CASSFGNTIYF,-,TRBJ1-3,-,TRBV6-1
TGCGCCAGCAGAAGGCGACAGAACACTGAAGCTTTCTTT,CASRRRQNTEAFF,-,TRBJ1-1,-,TRBV5-1
TGTGCCAGCAGCTTGGAACGCGGCGAGCAGTACTTC,CASSLERGEQYF,-,TRBJ2-7,-,TRBV5-4
TGTGCCAGCAGTTCTCCGGGGAGCGGGGGAGGGAATGAGCAGTTCTTC,CASSSPGSGGGNEQFF,TRBD2,TRBJ2-1,-,TRBV6-5
TGCGCCAGCAGCCAAGAGTCAGGGGGAGGTTCGCCCTACGAGCAGTACTTC,CASSQESGGGSPYEQYF,-,TRBJ2-7,-,TRBV4-1
TGCGCCAGCAGCCAGGCAGGACTAGGGTCTTACGAGCAGTACTTC,CASSQAGLGSYEQYF,TRBD2,TRBJ2-7,few,TRBV4-3
TGTGCCAGCTCACAGGGGGCGGTGTTCGAGCAGTACTTC,CASSQGAVFEQYF,TRBD1,TRBJ2-7,-,TRBV5-4
TGCGCCAGCAGCCAGAGGACCAGGGCCATTCCCTACGAGCAGTACTTC,CASSQRTRAIPYEQYF,-,TRBJ2-7,-,TRBV4-3
TGTGCCAGCAGTGACTCAGGGGACACCGGGGAGCTGTTTTTT,CASSDSGDTGELFF,-,TRBJ2-2,-,TRBV6-4
TGTGCCAGCAGCGCAAGGGACAGCTCCTACAATGAGCAGTTCTTC,CASSARDSSYNEQFF,TRBD1,TRBJ2-1,-,TRBV9